This record concerns one T cell receptor (beta chain) sequence. In terms of age and location, participants ranged from roughly 18 to 95 years and lived in about two dozen US areas. Participants' reported clinical history set cohort assignment. Exposed volunteers were people who met a COVID-19 case within 2 weeks before study entry. This CDR3 has 14 amino acids. Germline V gene lookup returns CDR1 SGDLS and CDR2 YYNGEE. V was clipped by 4 bases and J by 5 bases, with 15 bases between them. Per the original methods: Estimation of nucleated cell counts relied on the amplification of reference gene primers. Produced via immunoSEQ multiplex PCR; TCRdb's table is partial and in-frame only. V, J and clone size reflect that table, while D and trimming were determined from the DNA. Among over 350,000 clones, roughly 92% were seen once, and the ten largest hold 0.86%. This record comes from a study of blood T cell repertoires in COVID-19.

The receptor comes from a woman aged 40 to 49 who had been exposed to COVID-19. Sequencing input: PBMCs or T cells enriched from blood (not recorded which). This chain links TRBV9 with TRBJ2-5; D possibly corresponds to TRBD1 (6 bases). CDR3 residues: CASSPQGSAETQYF. The CDR3 region has the DNA TGTGCCAGCAGCCCACAGGGATCCGCGGAGACCCAGTACTTC.